Below are 28 T cell receptor beta chains sequenced from a single sample in a study of shared clonotypes between healthy human individuals. Assay used: immunoSEQ multiplex PCR; TCRdb lists only in-frame clones, some missing. The table has 2 million to 2.5 million clones, just under 95% seen once. Material: naive CD4+ T cells from PBMCs. Regarding subset: CD45RA+ positively selected. The receptors shown here come from a man aged 18 to 35 in good health. Some clones in this sample may be carry-over from other donors' samples.

The chain recombines TRBV6-6 with TRBJ2-1, with a weak D call TRBD1 (5 bases). This CDR3 contains 14 residues. V lost 6 bases to trimming and J lost 9 bases, with 18 bases between them. Germline CDR1 and CDR2: MNHNY and SVGAGI (reference sequence). The CDR3 DNA is TGTGCCAGCAGAAGGGAAGGGGTTTTCGGTGAGCAGTTCTTC. This codes for CASRREGVFGEQFF.

The chain couples TRBV29-1 to TRBJ2-1; 7 nucleotides align to TRBD1. V lost 5 bases, J lost 3 bases, and 7 bases stayed unmatched. The germline V gene has CDR1 SQVTM and CDR2 ANQGSEA. This CDR3 has 14 residues. The CDR3 sequence: CSVYTGVYYNEQFF. CDR3 DNA sequence: TGCAGCGTTTACACAGGGGTTTACTACAATGAGCAGTTCTTC.

The J gene is TRBJ1-1, the V gene TRBV7-9, with D perhaps matching TRBD1 (5 bases). The V gene lost 7 bases and the J gene lost 1 base, with 19 bases spanning the gap. This CDR3 has 16 residues. The germline CDR1 and CDR2 sequences are SEHNR and FQNEAQ (reference sequence). The CDR3 region has the DNA TGTGCCAGCAAATTGGCGGGTGGGGCGAGGAACACTGAAGCTTTCTTT. Translating gives CASKLAGGARNTEAFF.

The chain is built from TRBV29-1 and TRBJ2-5; the D gene is possibly TRBD2 (6 bases). With 3 bases removed from V and 2 bases from J, the gap between germline ends came to 10 bases. CDR3 length: 13 residues. Germline lookup yields CDR1 SQVTM and CDR2 ANQGSEA. Written as DNA, the CDR3 is TGCAGCGTTGAGGTAGCGGCTCAAGAGACCCAGTACTTC. Its translation: CSVEVAAQETQYF.

This chain links TRBV6-6 with TRBJ2-5; 9 bases are shared with TRBD1. The CDR3 is 14 amino acids. The ends lost 6 bases at V and 2 bases at J; junction bases unmatched: 4. Germline V gene sequence: CDR1 MNHNY, CDR2 SVGAGI (reference sequence). The CDR3 is CASSAGTGQETQYF. The CDR3 bases are TGTGCCAGCAGCGCCGGGACAGGGCAAGAGACCCAGTACTTC.

The rearrangement uses TRBV7-6 and TRBJ1-1, with no clear D. The CDR3 is 14 residues long. Trimming stripped 5 bases from V and 7 bases from J, with 17 bases between. Per the germline V gene, CDR1 is SGHVS and CDR2 is FNYEAQ. CDR3 residues: CASSKVEASFEAFF. The CDR3 DNA is TGTGCCAGCAGCAAGGTTGAGGCCAGTTTTGAAGCTTTCTTT.

CDR3 residues: CASSAKGDTEAFF. CDR3 bases: TGTGCCAGCAGCGCTAAGGGGGACACTGAAGCTTTCTTT. This chain links TRBV9 with TRBJ1-1; TRBD1 might be the D (6 bases). Per the germline V gene, CDR1 is SGDLS and CDR2 is YYNGEE. The V end was cut by 3 bases, the J end by 3 bases, with 9 bases between. This CDR3 is 13 amino acids long.

This CDR3 reads CASRRQGSTNEKLFF. The CDR3 DNA reads TGTGCCAGCAGACGACAGGGCTCAACTAATGAAAAACTGTTTTTT. The chain uses TRBV6-6 and TRBJ1-4; the match to TRBD1 covers 7 bases. V shed 6 bases and J 0 bases; nucleotides not matched to a gene: 4. Germline V gives CDR1 MNHNY, CDR2 SVGAGI (reference sequence). There are 15 residues in the CDR3.

This chain links TRBV19 with TRBJ2-3, with D tentatively TRBD2 (5 bases). Germline loops: CDR1 LNHDA, CDR2 SQIVND (reference sequence). CDR3 length: 16 residues. V lost 8 bases to trimming and J lost 2 bases, with 20 bases between them. The CDR3 DNA is TGTGCCAGTTCCTATTGGCGGGCAGTTGACACAGATACGCAGTATTTT. It is translated as CASSYWRAVDTDTQYF.

In its sample, this clone was seen once. CDR3 in amino acids: CASSLSRTSGTTDTQYF. Here the CDR3 DNA reads TGTGCCAGCAGCTTAAGTAGGACTAGCGGGACGACAGATACGCAGTATTTT. The J gene is TRBJ2-3, the V gene TRBV7-9; 12 bases match TRBD2. Looked up from germline, CDR1 is SEHNR and CDR2 is FQNEAQ (reference sequence). The CDR3 runs to 17 residues. The ends lost 2 bases at V and 3 bases at J; junction bases unmatched: 6.

V and J are TRBV7-3 and TRBJ1-5; TRBD1 aligns across 7 bases. The CDR3 runs to 17 residues. V trimming: 5 bases; J trimming: 3 bases; junction bases outside the gene matches: 13. CDR1 and CDR2 (germline): SGHTA, FQGTGA. The CDR3 loop reads CASSKEAGTAFNQPQHF. The CDR3 DNA sequence: TGTGCCAGCAGCAAAGAAGCCGGGACAGCTTTCAATCAGCCCCAGCATTTT.

The rearrangement joins TRBV15 to TRBJ1-5, with D unclear. V was trimmed by 6 bases and J by 3 bases, leaving 15 bases between them. The CDR3 sequence is 15 residues long. Germline lookup yields CDR1 LNHNV and CDR2 YYDKDF (reference sequence). As DNA, the CDR3 is TGTGCCACCAGGGTTTCCTTAGCTTACAATCAGCCCCAGCATTTT. As protein: CATRVSLAYNQPQHF. The entire variable domain, with the rest obtained from reference TRBV15 and TRBJ1-5, is as follows: DAMVIQNPRYQVTQFGKPVTLSCSQTLNHNVMYWYQQKSSQAPKLLFHYYDKDFNNEADTPDNFQSRRPNTSFCFLDIRSPGLGDTAMYLCATRVSLAYNQPQHFGDGTRLSIL.

The chain carries TRBV29-1 and TRBJ1-1; weak D call: TRBD1 (6 bases). The CDR3 is made up of 12 amino acids. V was cut by 7 bases and J by 10 bases, with 19 bases left in between. The germline CDR1 and CDR2 sequences are SQVTM and ANQGSEA. This CDR3 reads CSAQWGGGGAFF. As DNA, the CDR3 is TGCAGCGCCCAATGGGGGGGCGGTGGAGCTTTCTTT. Variable domain in full (rest from reference TRBV29-1 and TRBJ1-1): SAVISQKPSRDICQRGTSLTIQCQVDSQVTMMFWYRQQPGQSLTLIATANQGSEATYESGFVIDKFPISRPNLTFSTLTVSNMSPEDSSIYLCSAQWGGGGAFFGQGTRLTVV.

CDR3 in amino acids: CSVRLAGRINNEQFF. The CDR3 nucleotides are TGCAGCGTTCGGCTAGCGGGACGGATTAACAATGAGCAGTTCTTC. The chain employs TRBV29-1 and TRBJ2-1, with 9 bases fitting TRBD2. The germline gives CDR1 SQVTM, CDR2 ANQGSEA. V trimming: 5 bases; J trimming: 5 bases; junction bases outside the gene matches: 10. CDR3 length equals 15 residues.

To note about this clone: At the DNA level, this CDR3 is encoded by other sequences in the same sample as well. The chain links TRBV2 to TRBJ1-4; 9 nucleotides agree with TRBD1. V shed 5 bases and J 8 bases; nucleotides not matched to a gene: 3. Germline loops: CDR1 SNHLY, CDR2 FYNNEI. The CDR3 totals 13 residues. The CDR3 DNA follows: TGTGCCAGCAGTCGCGGACAGGGGGAAAAACTGTTTTTT. Translation gives CASSRGQGEKLFF. The variable domain in full, completed from reference TRBV2 and TRBJ1-4, reads EPEVTQTPSHQVTQMGQEVILRCVPISNHLYFYWYRQILGQKVEFLVSFYNNEISEKSEIFDDQFSVERPDGSNFTLKIRSTKLEDSAMYFCASSRGQGEKLFFGSGTQLSVL.

The chain links TRBV7-2 to TRBJ2-1, with no clear D. CDR1 is SGHTA, CDR2 FQGNSA, per germline. V was clipped by 4 bases and J by 3 bases, with 10 bases between them. The CDR3 extends over 14 amino acids. Here the CDR3 DNA reads TGTGCCAGCAGCTCAGGACCCTTCTACAATGAGCAGTTCTTC. It translates to CASSSGPFYNEQFF.

A note on this clone: Additional DNA sequences in this sample encode the identical CDR3. The J gene is TRBJ1-5, the V gene TRBV7-9; D not resolved. Between the trimmed V and J ends, which lost 1 base and 0 bases, there was a span of 7 bases. This CDR3 is 15 amino acids long. Germline CDR1 reads SEHNR; CDR2 reads FQNEAQ (reference sequence). This CDR3 reads CASSLGRYSNQPQHF. CDR3 nucleotides: TGTGCCAGCAGCTTAGGACGGTATAGCAATCAGCCCCAGCATTTT. Drawing the rest from reference TRBV7-9 and TRBJ1-5, the complete variable domain is DTGVSQNPRHKITKRGQNVTFRCDPISEHNRLYWYRQTLGQGPEFLTYFQNEAQLEKSRLLSDRFSAERPKGSFSTLEIQRTEQGDSAMYLCASSLGRYSNQPQHFGDGTRLSIL.

This rearrangement joins TRBV6-1 to TRBJ1-1; 7 positions agree with TRBD1. Germline V lookup: CDR1 MNHNS, CDR2 SASEGT. The CDR3 is 14 amino acids. Unmatched junction bases numbered 7, after V lost 6 bases and J lost 3 bases. The CDR3 protein is CASRGQPWDTEAFF. Here the CDR3 DNA reads TGTGCCAGCAGGGGACAGCCTTGGGACACTGAAGCTTTCTTT.

The chain joins TRBV28 to TRBJ1-5; D perhaps matches TRBD1 (6 bases). V shed 4 bases and J shed 0 bases, with 19 bases lying between them. Germline V lookup: CDR1 MDHEN, CDR2 SYDVKM. This CDR3 region has 18 residues. In DNA, the CDR3 is TGTGCCAGCAGTTCCCCGGGACATCCGCGATCTAGCAATCAGCCCCAGCATTTT. This translates into CASSSPGHPRSSNQPQHF.

In its sample, this clone was seen once. Other nucleotide sequences in the sample specify the same CDR3. The chain is built from TRBV7-3 and TRBJ2-2, with D uncertain. CDR1 is SGHTA and CDR2 is FQGTGA in the germline V gene. V was trimmed by 2 bases and J by 4 bases, leaving 8 bases between them. The CDR3 runs 14 residues. The CDR3 loop is CASSLLGGTGELFF. The CDR3 nucleotides are TGTGCCAGCAGCTTACTGGGTGGCACCGGGGAGCTGTTTTTT.

V usage is TRBV6-5 and J usage is TRBJ1-2, with a tentative D call TRBD1 (5 bases). The CDR3 contains 13 residues. Trimming shortened V by 6 bases and J by 7 bases, and 15 bases separated the two germline ends. In germline, CDR1 is MNHEY, CDR2 SVGAGI. CDR3 nucleotide sequence: TGTGCCAGCAGACAGGCTTATGTGTCTGGCTACACCTTC. It encodes CASRQAYVSGYTF.

The V and J genes are TRBV5-1 and TRBJ2-1, with 11 bases fitting TRBD2. Per germline, CDR1 SGHRS and CDR2 YFSETQ. With 5 bases clipped from V and 7 bases from J, the junction kept 8 bases outside the gene matches. The CDR3 totals 15 residues. The CDR3 nucleotides read TGCGCCAGCAGGGAACTAGCGGGAGTGAGTAATGAGCAGTTCTTC. It is translated as CASRELAGVSNEQFF.

The V gene is TRBV5-5, the J gene TRBJ1-1; no clear D gene. The CDR3 consists of 12 residues. Germline CDR1 and CDR2: SGHKS and YYEKEE (reference sequence). V shed 0 bases and J shed 8 bases, with 8 bases lying between them. CDR3: CASSLARGEAFF. As DNA, the CDR3 is TGTGCCAGCAGCTTGGCGCGTGGAGAAGCTTTCTTT.

Points on this clone: This same CDR3 is encoded by further DNA sequences in the sample. The rearrangement uses TRBV5-1 and TRBJ2-1; 11 bases fit TRBD2. CDR3 length: 16 amino acids. Germline V CDR1 and CDR2: SGHRS, YFSETQ. The junction had 4 bases not matched to a gene; V was cut back by 2 bases and J by 3 bases. Written as DNA, the CDR3 is TGCGCCAGCAGCTTAGGACTAGCGGGTATCTACAATGAGCAGTTCTTC. Its protein is CASSLGLAGIYNEQFF.

J is TRBJ1-1 and V is TRBV5-1; 7 bases align to TRBD1. The CDR3 runs to 13 residues. Germline V gene lookup returns CDR1 SGHRS and CDR2 YFSETQ. V dropped 3 bases and J dropped 10; count of bases not matched to a gene: 9. The CDR3 region has the DNA TGCGCCAGCAGCTACGAGGGGGCGGAGAGAGCTTTCTTT. It is translated as CASSYEGAERAFF.

The gene calls are TRBV6-1 and TRBJ2-7; 9 bases map to TRBD1. Germline CDR1 reads MNHNS; CDR2 reads SASEGT. The CDR3 loop spans 17 amino acids. Trimming took 0 bases from V and 0 from J; bases not matched to a gene: 6. The CDR3 DNA reads as TGTGCCAGCAGTGAAGCCCCGACAGGGGGGTACTCCTACGAGCAGTACTTC. Protein: CASSEAPTGGYSYEQYF.

This sequence joins TRBV5-1 and TRBJ2-6; D remains unclear. Germline V gene data show CDR1 as SGHRS and CDR2 as YFSETQ. The V end was cut by 0 bases, the J end by 0 bases, with 19 bases between. This CDR3 has 20 amino acids. The CDR3: CASSLVFSLRSNSGANVLTF. The CDR3 DNA reads TGCGCCAGCAGCTTGGTGTTTAGCTTACGGTCGAACTCTGGGGCCAACGTCCTGACTTTC.

The chain links TRBV29-1 to TRBJ2-7; 8 bases are shared with TRBD1. The J segment lost 3 bases and the V segment lost 0 bases, leaving 1 base of the junction unmatched. The CDR3 is made up of 13 amino acids. Germline assignment: CDR1 SQVTM and CDR2 ANQGSEA. The CDR3 DNA is TGCAGCGTTGAAGAGGGGACAGGCTACGAGCAGTACTTC. It specifies CSVEEGTGYEQYF.